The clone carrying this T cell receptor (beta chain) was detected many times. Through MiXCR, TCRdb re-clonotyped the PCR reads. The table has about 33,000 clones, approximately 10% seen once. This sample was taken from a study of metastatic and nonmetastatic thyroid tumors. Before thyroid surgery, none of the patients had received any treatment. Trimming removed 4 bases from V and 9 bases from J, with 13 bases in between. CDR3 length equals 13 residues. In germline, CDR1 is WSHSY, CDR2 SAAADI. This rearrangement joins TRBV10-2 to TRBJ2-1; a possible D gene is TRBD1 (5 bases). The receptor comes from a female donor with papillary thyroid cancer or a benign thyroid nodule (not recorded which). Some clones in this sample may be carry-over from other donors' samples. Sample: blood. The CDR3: CASSVTGGSEQFF. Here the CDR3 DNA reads TGCGCCAGCAGTGTCACAGGCGGCAGTGAGCAGTTCTTC.